The clone carrying this T cell receptor (beta chain) was detected many times. As for time point: pretreatment peripheral blood. There were between 1 and 8 samples from each patient, taken pretreatment and on-treatment. TCRdb keeps only in-frame clones here, not all; method: immunoSEQ multiplex PCR. This repertoire shows 84,000 or so clones, about 84% found once; its top ten account for approximately 15%. The data were obtained in a study of PD-L1 blockade in urothelial cancer. Across the study: The study started patients on atezolizumab in the mid-2010s, giving 1,200 mg intravenously every 3 weeks.

The CDR3 consists of 15 residues. J gave up 6 bases and V 8 bases, and 14 bases lay outside the gene matches. Germline CDR1 WNHNN, CDR2 SYGVQD (reference sequence). The J gene is TRBJ2-7, the V gene TRBV10-1, with 9 bases identical to TRBD1. This material consisted of PBMCs, taken around atezolizumab (anti-PD-L1) treatment. The clonotype comes from a man aged 55 to 70 with urothelial cancer. The CDR3, as DNA: TGCGCCAGCTCTCCCACCGGGACAGGGTCTGGCGAGCAGTACTTC. Its protein is CASSPTGTGSGEQYF.